These T cell receptor beta chains were read from a single sample in a study of beta chain features in type 1 diabetes. Sequencing used immunoSEQ multiplex PCR; TCRdb keeps in-frame clones, though not all of them. The sample has over 350,000 clones, over 13% seen once; the top ten hold approximately 0.019%. Sequencing was done on a sample of naive CD4+ T cells from blood. The source of these receptors is a woman younger than 30 in good health. The CDR3 runs from the conserved cysteine through the conserved F or W. D genes are given only for firm matches. Some rows have no size entry. The others give once, few or many, or a class for an expanded clone.

V	D	length	J	size	DNA	CDR3
TRBV5-1	TRBD2	13	TRBJ2-3	-	TGCGCCAGCAGCTCCTCTGTAGCGGGAGATTCGTATTTT	CASSSSVAGDSYF
TRBV5-1	-	14	TRBJ1-2	-	TGCGCCAGCAGCTTGACAGTGTCGGACTATGGCTACACCTTC	CASSLTVSDYGYTF
TRBV29-1	-	13	TRBJ2-7	few	TGCAGCGTTGAAAGATTCCGGGACACCGAGCAGTACTTC	CSVERFRDTEQYF
TRBV2	-	14	TRBJ1-5	-	TGTGCCAGCAGTGTGTCGGAGCGACCCAGCCCCCAGCATTTT	CASSVSERPSPQHF
TRBV28	-	14	TRBJ2-5	few	TGTGCCAGCACCCTAAGTAAGGGGCGAGAGACCCAGTACTTC	CASTLSKGRETQYF
TRBV28	-	14	TRBJ1-5	-	TGTGCCAGCAGGGGGGCTCATAGCAATCAGCCCCAGCATTTT	CASRGAHSNQPQHF
TRBV29-1	TRBD1	15	TRBJ2-1	-	TGCAGCGTTGAAGATTCGGGACAGGGCTACAATGAGCAGTTCTTC	CSVEDSGQGYNEQFF
TRBV9	-	17	TRBJ2-6	-	TGTGCCAGCAGCGCCATACCAGGGGTAGCAGGGGCCAACGTCCTGACTTTC	CASSAIPGVAGANVLTF
TRBV6-5	-	12	TRBJ1-2	once	TGTGCCAGCAGTTCAGCAGGCTATGGCTACACCTTC	CASSSAGYGYTF
TRBV30	TRBD2	15	TRBJ2-7	few	TGTGCCTGGAGAGAGACTAGCGGGACGATCTACGAGCAGTACTTC	CAWRETSGTIYEQYF
TRBV4-3	TRBD1	17	TRBJ2-1	few	TGCGCCAGCTCGGAGGCGCAGGGGGATCCCTCCTACAATGAGCAGTTCTTC	CASSEAQGDPSYNEQFF
TRBV4-2	TRBD2	17	TRBJ2-1	few	TGTGCCAGCAGCCAAGCCCCCGGGACTAGCGGGAGCCCCTGGCAGTTCTTC	CASSQAPGTSGSPWQFF
TRBV30	TRBD2	16	TRBJ2-1	few	TGTGCCTGGACCGGGACTAGCCCGAGCTCCTACAATGAGCAGTTCTTC	CAWTGTSPSSYNEQFF
TRBV5-1	TRBD1	15	TRBJ2-5	-	TGCGCCAGCAGCGACCCCACAACAGGGGAAGAGACCCAGTACTTC	CASSDPTTGEETQYF
TRBV5-1	TRBD2	15	TRBJ2-1	-	TGCGCCAGCAGCCGTACTAGCGGAGGATACAATGAGCAGTTCTTC	CASSRTSGGYNEQFF
TRBV7-9	TRBD1	14	TRBJ1-5	few	TGTGCCAGCAGCTTAGGGACAGGGATGGAACCCCAGCATTTT	CASSLGTGMEPQHF
TRBV7-2	TRBD2	17	TRBJ2-3	-	TGTGCCAGCAGCTCCCCGGGACTAGCGGGTCCCACAGATACGCAGTATTTT	CASSSPGLAGPTDTQYF
TRBV7-9	-	14	TRBJ1-4	-	TGTGCCAGCAGCTTACGGAAGGGGAATGAAAAACTGTTTTTT	CASSLRKGNEKLFF
TRBV6-5	TRBD2	15	TRBJ2-1	few	TGTGCCAGCAGCATTAGCGGGAGCCCCTACAATGAGCAGTTCTTC	CASSISGSPYNEQFF
TRBV14	TRBD2	15	TRBJ2-2	-	TGTGCCAGCAGCCGCCGGGACTATGACACCGGGGAGCTGTTTTTT	CASSRRDYDTGELFF
TRBV9	TRBD2	22	TRBJ2-1	few	TGTGCCAGCAGCGTAGCTAATCCCAGGACTAGCGGGAGGGGTAGAATCAGCAATGAGCAGTTCTTC	CASSVANPRTSGRGRISNEQFF
TRBV18	-	16	TRBJ1-3	few	TGTGCCAGCTCACCACCTACGACAACCTCTGGAAACACCATATATTTT	CASSPPTTTSGNTIYF
TRBV28	TRBD2	17	TRBJ2-5	-	TGTGCCAGCAGTCACACTAGCGGGAGGATCGATCAAGAGACCCAGTACTTC	CASSHTSGRIDQETQYF
TRBV6-6	TRBD1	15	TRBJ2-1	-	TGTGCCAGCAGGCCCCGGGACAGGGGGTTCAATGAGCAGTTCTTC	CASRPRDRGFNEQFF
TRBV28	TRBD1	17	TRBJ2-4	few	TGTGCCAGCAGTTTACCCAAGGACAGGGCGGCCAAAAACATTCAGTACTTC	CASSLPKDRAAKNIQYF
TRBV28	TRBD2	14	TRBJ2-5	-	TGTGCCAGCGTGTACGGGAGGAGGTTAGAGACCCAGTACTTC	CASVYGRRLETQYF
TRBV18	TRBD1	16	TRBJ2-1	few	TGTGCCAGCTCACGAACCGGGACAGGGGGAAGGGATGAGCAGTTCTTC	CASSRTGTGGRDEQFF
TRBV7-9	-	13	TRBJ1-2	few	TGTGCCAGCAGCTTGGTACAGCTCTATGGCTACACCTTC	CASSLVQLYGYTF
TRBV30	-	12	TRBJ2-1	-	TGTGCCTGGAGTGTACCCCAGTCGTGGCAGTTCTTC	CAWSVPQSWQFF
TRBV18	-	14	TRBJ2-2	-	TGTGCCAGCTCACCACAACGGGACACCGGGGAGCTGTTTTTT	CASSPQRDTGELFF
TRBV21-1	-	9	TRBJ2-7	-	TGTGCCAGCAGCCCCCGCGGGAACTTC	CASSPRGNF
TRBV27	-	16	TRBJ1-5	few	TGTGCCAGCAGCCTTCGACACCTTAAGGGCAATCAGCCCCAGCATTTT	CASSLRHLKGNQPQHF
TRBV30	-	11	TRBJ2-7	-	TGTGCCTGGAGTTCCGTCTACGAGCAGTACTTC	CAWSSVYEQYF
TRBV7-9	TRBD1	15	TRBJ1-1	-	TGTGCCAGCAGCTGGACAGGGGGCGAAGATACTGAAGCTTTCTTT	CASSWTGGEDTEAFF
TRBV15	-	14	TRBJ2-3	few	TGTGCCACCAGCTCCGGTTTTGGCACAGATACGCAGTATTTT	CATSSGFGTDTQYF
TRBV6-5	TRBD2	15	TRBJ2-3	few	TGTGCCAGCAGACATAGCGGGAGGCGCACAGATACGCAGTATTTT	CASRHSGRRTDTQYF
TRBV28	-	11	TRBJ2-1	-	TGTGCCAGCACCCTTTACAATGAGCAGTTCTTC	CASTLYNEQFF